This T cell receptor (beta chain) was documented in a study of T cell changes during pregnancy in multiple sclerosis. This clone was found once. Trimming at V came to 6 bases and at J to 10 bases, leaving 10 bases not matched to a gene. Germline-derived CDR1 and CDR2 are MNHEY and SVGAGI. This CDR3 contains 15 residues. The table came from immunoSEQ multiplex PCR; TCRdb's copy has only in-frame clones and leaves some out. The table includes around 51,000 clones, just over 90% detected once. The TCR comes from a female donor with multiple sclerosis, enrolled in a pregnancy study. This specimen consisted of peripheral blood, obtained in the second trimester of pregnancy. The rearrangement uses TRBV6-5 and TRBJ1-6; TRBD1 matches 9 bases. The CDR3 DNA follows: TGTGCCAGCAGCAGTTCGGGACAGGGCAGATCACCCCTCCACTTT. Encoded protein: CASSSSGQGRSPLHF.